This T cell receptor (beta chain) was identified during a study of cytomegalovirus exposure and HLA in healthy donors. Study-level background: According to later analysis, the same platform produced the approximately 120 validation and some 680 first-cohort repertoires. Study-wide points: In vitro confirmation showed a few CMV-associated chains to be CMV antigen specific. While the bulk of TCR sequences proved rare, some public TCRs turned up in many donors. Cytomegalovirus association was assigned to some 160 TCR beta chains.

Libraries were prepared by immunoSEQ multiplex PCR; TCRdb keeps only in-frame clonotypes and omits some of them. The sample lists about 60,000 clones, 95% occurring once. Concerning this clone: Its antigen is undetermined.

V lost 3 bases, J lost 1 base, and 6 bases lay in between. Per germline, CDR1 MDHEN and CDR2 SYDVKM. This CDR3 has 13 residues. Sample: PBMCs. The chain uses TRBV28 and TRBJ2-5, with no clear D. The receptor was isolated from a woman aged 18 to 35 in good health and CMV-seropositive. This CDR3 reads CASSFVAQETQYF. In DNA, the CDR3 is TGTGCCAGCAGTTTCGTGGCCCAAGAGACCCAGTACTTC. Full variable domain (missing parts from reference TRBV28 and TRBJ2-5): DVKVTQSSRYLVKRTGEKVFLECVQDMDHENMFWYRQDPGLGLRLIYFSYDVKMKEKGDIPEGYSVSREKKERFSLILESASTNQTSMYLCASSFVAQETQYFGPGTRLLVL.